This entry is about one TCR beta chain. Its cognate antigen is unknown. Researchers set a sequencing depth target of 1 in 200,000 to 1 in 1 million T cells. Profiling relied on immunoSEQ multiplex PCR, and the TCRdb table lists in-frame clones only, not all of them. The profile shows 110,000 to 150,000 clones, about three quarters of them singletons. The data were taken from a study of cytotoxic CD8 clonotypes in ibrutinib-treated CLL. For the study at large: Among responders, roughly 25 were partial and 2 complete; after median roughly 65 months, about 15 stayed remitted and approximately 12 progressed.

The germline V gene encodes CDR1 SGHRS and CDR2 YFSETQ. V dropped 4 bases and J dropped 6 bases, with 17 bases sitting between them. The length of the CDR3 is 16 residues. For TCR beta libraries, about 2 micrograms of genomic DNA were obtained from cryopreserved PBMCs. Findings and limits, study-wide: Progressing patients had sampling times that differed from those of sustained-remission patients.

This chain joins TRBV5-1 and TRBJ1-6; D may be TRBD1 (6 bases). The sample in question was PBMCs, obtained after 24 months of ibrutinib treatment. This TCR came from a human donor with chronic lymphocytic leukemia. The CDR3, as DNA: TGCGCCAGCAGCCCCGAGGGGGGGGCGGCTAATTCACCCCTCCACTTT. Residues: CASSPEGGAANSPLHF.